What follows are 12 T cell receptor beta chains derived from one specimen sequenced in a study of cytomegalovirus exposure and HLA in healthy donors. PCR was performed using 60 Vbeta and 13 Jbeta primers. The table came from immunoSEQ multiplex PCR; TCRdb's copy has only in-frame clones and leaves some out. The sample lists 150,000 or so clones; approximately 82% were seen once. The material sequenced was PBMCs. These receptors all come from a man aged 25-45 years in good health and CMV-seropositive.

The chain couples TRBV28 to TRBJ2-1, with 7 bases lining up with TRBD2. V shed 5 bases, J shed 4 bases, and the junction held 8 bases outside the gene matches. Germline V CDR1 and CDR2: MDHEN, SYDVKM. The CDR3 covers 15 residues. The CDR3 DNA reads TGTGCCAGCAGTCCCCTCTGGGAGGGATACAATGAGCAGTTCTTC. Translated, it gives CASSPLWEGYNEQFF. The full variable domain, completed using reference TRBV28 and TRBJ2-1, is DVKVTQSSRYLVKRTGEKVFLECVQDMDHENMFWYRQDPGLGLRLIYFSYDVKMKEKGDIPEGYSVSREKKERFSLILESASTNQTSMYLCASSPLWEGYNEQFFGPGTRLTVL.

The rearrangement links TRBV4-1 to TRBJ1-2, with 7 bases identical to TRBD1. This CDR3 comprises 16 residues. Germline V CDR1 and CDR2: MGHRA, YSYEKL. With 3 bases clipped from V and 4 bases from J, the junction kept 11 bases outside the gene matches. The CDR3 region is CASSQAQTGTTYGYTF. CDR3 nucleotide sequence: TGCGCCAGCAGCCAGGCCCAGACAGGGACCACCTATGGCTACACCTTC.

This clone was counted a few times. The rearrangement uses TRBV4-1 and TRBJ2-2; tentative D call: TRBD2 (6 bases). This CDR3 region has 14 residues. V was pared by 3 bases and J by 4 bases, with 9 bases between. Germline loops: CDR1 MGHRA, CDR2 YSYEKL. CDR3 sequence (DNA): TGCGCCAGCAGCCAGGGGGAGGTCACCGGGGAGCTGTTTTTT. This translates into CASSQGEVTGELFF.

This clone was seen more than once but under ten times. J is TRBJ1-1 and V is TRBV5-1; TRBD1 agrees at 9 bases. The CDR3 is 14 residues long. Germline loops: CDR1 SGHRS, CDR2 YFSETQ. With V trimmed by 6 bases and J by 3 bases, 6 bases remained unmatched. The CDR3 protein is CASTGTGPHTEAFF. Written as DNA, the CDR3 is TGCGCCAGCACAGGGACAGGGCCCCACACTGAAGCTTTCTTT.

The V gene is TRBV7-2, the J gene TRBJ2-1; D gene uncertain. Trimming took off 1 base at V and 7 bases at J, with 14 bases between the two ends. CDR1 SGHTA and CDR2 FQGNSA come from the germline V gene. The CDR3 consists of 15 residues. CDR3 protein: CASSLDSFRFNEQFF. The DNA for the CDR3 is TGTGCCAGCAGCTTAGATTCGTTCAGGTTTAATGAGCAGTTCTTC.

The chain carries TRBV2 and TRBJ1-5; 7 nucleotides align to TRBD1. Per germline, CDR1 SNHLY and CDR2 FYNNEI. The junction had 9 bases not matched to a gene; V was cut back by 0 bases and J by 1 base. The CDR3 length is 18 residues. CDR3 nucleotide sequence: TGTGCCAGCAGTGAAGCGCCAGAGGGGGCTTTAAGCAATCAGCCCCAGCATTTT. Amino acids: CASSEAPEGALSNQPQHF.

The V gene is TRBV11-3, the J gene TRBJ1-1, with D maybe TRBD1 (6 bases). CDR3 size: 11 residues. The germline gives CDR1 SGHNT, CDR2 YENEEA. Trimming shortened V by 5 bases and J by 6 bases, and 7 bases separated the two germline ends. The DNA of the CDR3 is TGTGCCAGCAGCCGACAGGCTGAAGCTTTCTTT. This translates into CASSRQAEAFF.

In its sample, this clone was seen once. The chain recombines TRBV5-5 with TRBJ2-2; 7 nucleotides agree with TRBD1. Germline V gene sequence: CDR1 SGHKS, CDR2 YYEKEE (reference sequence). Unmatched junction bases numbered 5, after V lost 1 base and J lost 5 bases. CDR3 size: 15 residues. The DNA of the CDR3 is TGTGCCAGCAGCTTGCTAGGGGGCGATACCGGGGAGCTGTTTTTT. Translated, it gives CASSLLGGDTGELFF.

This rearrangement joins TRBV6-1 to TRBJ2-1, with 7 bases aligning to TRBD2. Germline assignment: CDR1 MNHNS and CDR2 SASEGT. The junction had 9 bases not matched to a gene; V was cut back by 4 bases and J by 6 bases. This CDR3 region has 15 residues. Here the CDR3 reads CASSVGGISGNEQFF. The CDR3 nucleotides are TGTGCCAGCAGTGTCGGGGGGATCTCCGGCAATGAGCAGTTCTTC.

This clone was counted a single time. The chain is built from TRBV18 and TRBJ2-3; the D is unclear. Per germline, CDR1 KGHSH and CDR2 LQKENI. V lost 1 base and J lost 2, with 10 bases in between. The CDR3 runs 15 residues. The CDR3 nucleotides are TGTGCCAGCTCACCACGAGGCCCAACCACAGATACGCAGTATTTT. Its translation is CASSPRGPTTDTQYF. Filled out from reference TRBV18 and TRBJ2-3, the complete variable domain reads NAGVMQNPRHLVRRRGQEARLRCSPMKGHSHVYWYRQLPEEGLKFMVYLQKENIIDESGMPKERFSAEFPKEGPSILRIQQVVRGDSAAYFCASSPRGPTTDTQYFGPGTRLTVL.

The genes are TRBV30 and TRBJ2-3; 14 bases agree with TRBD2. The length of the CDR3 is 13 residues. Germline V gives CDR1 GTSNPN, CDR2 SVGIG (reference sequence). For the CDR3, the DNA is TGTGCTCGGACTAGCGGGGGGACAGATACGCAGTATTTT. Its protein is CARTSGGTDTQYF.

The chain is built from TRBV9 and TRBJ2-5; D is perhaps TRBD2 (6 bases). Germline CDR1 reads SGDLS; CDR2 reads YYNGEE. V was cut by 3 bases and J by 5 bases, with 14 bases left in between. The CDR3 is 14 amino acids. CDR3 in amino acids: CASSGGTGGETQYF. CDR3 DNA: TGTGCCAGCAGCGGGGGGACCGGAGGGGAGACCCAGTACTTC.